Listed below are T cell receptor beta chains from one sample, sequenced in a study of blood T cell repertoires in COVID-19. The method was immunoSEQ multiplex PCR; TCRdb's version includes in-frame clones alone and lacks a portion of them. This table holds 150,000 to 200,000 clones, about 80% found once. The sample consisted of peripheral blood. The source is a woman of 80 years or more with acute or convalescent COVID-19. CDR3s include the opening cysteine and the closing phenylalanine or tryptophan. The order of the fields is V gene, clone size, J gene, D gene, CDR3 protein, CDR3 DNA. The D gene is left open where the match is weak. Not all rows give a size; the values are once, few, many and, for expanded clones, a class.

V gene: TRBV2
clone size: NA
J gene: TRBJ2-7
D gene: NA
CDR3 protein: CASMRDRHSYEQYF
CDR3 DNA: TGTGCCAGCATGCGGGACAGACATTCCTACGAGCAGTACTTC

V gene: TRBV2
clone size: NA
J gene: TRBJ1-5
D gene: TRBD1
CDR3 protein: CASRKTPGTGGNQPQHF
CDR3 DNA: TGTGCCAGCAGGAAGACCCCCGGGACAGGGGGCAATCAGCCCCAGCATTTT

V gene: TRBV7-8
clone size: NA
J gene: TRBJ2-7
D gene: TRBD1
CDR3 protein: CASSLNPGQGVHEQYF
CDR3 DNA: TGTGCCAGCAGCTTAAATCCGGGACAGGGGGTACACGAGCAGTACTTC

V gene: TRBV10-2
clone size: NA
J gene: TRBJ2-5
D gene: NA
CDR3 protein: CASSDFRVGETQYF
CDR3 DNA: TGCGCCAGCAGTGACTTCCGTGTCGGAGAGACCCAGTACTTC

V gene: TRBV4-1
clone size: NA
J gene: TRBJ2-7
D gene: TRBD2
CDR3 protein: CASSRYQASGGEQYF
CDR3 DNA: TGCGCCAGCAGCCGCTACCAAGCTAGCGGTGGGGAGCAGTACTTC

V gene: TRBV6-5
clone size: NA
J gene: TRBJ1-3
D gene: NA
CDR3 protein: CASQNRPQGGNTIYF
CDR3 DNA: TGTGCCAGCCAAAATCGCCCTCAGGGAGGAAACACCATATATTTT

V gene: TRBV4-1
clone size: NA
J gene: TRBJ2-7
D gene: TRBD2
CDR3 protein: CASSQGTSGLGTYEQYF
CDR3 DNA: TGCGCCAGCAGCCAGGGGACTAGCGGGTTGGGAACCTACGAGCAGTACTTC

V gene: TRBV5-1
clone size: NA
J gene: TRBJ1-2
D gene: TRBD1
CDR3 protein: CASSLSTGADYGYTF
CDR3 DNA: TGCGCCAGCAGCTTGTCGACAGGGGCGGACTATGGCTACACCTTC

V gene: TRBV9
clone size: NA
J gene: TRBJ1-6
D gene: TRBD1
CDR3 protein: CASSQTGGVGSPLHF
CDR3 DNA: TGTGCCAGCAGCCAAACAGGGGGAGTTGGGTCACCCCTCCACTTT

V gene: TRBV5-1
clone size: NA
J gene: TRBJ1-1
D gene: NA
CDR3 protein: CASSIQGSTEALF
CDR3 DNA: TGCGCCAGCAGCATACAGGGAAGCACTGAAGCTCTCTTT

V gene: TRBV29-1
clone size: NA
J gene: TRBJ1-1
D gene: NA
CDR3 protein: CSALTRDTEAFF
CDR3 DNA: TGCAGCGCTCTAACACGGGACACTGAAGCTTTCTTT

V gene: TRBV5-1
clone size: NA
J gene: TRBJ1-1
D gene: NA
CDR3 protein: CASSLAEGRNTEAFF
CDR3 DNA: TGCGCCAGCAGCTTGGCGGAGGGGAGGAACACTGAAGCTTTCTTT

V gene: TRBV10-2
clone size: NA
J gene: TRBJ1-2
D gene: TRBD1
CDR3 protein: CASSLGQGIPRSF
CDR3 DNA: TGCGCCAGCAGTCTAGGACAGGGGATACCTAGGTCCTTC

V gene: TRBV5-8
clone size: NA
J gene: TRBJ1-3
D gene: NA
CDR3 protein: CASSFEGRNTIYF
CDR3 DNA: TGTGCCAGCAGCTTTGAGGGTAGAAACACCATATATTTT

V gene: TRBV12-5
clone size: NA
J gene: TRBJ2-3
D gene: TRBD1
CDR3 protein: CAKGRGDTQYF
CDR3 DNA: TGTGCTAAAGGCAGGGGGGATACGCAGTATTTT

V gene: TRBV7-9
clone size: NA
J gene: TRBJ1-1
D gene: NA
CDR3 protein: CASSPRGTEAFF
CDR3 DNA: TGTGCCAGCAGCCCTAGGGGGACTGAAGCTTTCTTT

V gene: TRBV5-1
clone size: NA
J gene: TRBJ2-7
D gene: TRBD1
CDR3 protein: CASSWDRGLYEQYF
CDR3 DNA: TGCGCCAGCAGCTGGGACAGGGGGCTGTACGAGCAGTACTTC

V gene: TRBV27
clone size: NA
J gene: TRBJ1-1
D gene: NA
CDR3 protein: CASSLNTNTEAFF
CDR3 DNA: TGTGCCAGCAGTTTAAACACGAACACTGAAGCTTTCTTT

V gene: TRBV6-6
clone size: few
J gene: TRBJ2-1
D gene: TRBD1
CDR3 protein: CASSYPPGQGSNEQFF
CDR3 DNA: TGTGCCAGCAGTTACCCCCCGGGACAGGGGTCTAATGAGCAGTTCTTC

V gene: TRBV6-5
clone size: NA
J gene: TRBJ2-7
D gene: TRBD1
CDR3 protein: CASRSRQGSYEQYF
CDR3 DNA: TGTGCCAGCAGATCAAGACAGGGAAGCTACGAGCAGTACTTC

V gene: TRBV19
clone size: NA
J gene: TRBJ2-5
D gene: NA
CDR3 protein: CASSIIIRETQYF
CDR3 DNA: TGTGCCAGTAGCATAATTATTCGGGAGACCCAGTACTTC

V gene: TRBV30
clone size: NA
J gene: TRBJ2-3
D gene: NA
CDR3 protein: CASTGGDPDTQYF
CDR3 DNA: TGTGCCAGCACCGGAGGGGACCCAGATACGCAGTATTTT